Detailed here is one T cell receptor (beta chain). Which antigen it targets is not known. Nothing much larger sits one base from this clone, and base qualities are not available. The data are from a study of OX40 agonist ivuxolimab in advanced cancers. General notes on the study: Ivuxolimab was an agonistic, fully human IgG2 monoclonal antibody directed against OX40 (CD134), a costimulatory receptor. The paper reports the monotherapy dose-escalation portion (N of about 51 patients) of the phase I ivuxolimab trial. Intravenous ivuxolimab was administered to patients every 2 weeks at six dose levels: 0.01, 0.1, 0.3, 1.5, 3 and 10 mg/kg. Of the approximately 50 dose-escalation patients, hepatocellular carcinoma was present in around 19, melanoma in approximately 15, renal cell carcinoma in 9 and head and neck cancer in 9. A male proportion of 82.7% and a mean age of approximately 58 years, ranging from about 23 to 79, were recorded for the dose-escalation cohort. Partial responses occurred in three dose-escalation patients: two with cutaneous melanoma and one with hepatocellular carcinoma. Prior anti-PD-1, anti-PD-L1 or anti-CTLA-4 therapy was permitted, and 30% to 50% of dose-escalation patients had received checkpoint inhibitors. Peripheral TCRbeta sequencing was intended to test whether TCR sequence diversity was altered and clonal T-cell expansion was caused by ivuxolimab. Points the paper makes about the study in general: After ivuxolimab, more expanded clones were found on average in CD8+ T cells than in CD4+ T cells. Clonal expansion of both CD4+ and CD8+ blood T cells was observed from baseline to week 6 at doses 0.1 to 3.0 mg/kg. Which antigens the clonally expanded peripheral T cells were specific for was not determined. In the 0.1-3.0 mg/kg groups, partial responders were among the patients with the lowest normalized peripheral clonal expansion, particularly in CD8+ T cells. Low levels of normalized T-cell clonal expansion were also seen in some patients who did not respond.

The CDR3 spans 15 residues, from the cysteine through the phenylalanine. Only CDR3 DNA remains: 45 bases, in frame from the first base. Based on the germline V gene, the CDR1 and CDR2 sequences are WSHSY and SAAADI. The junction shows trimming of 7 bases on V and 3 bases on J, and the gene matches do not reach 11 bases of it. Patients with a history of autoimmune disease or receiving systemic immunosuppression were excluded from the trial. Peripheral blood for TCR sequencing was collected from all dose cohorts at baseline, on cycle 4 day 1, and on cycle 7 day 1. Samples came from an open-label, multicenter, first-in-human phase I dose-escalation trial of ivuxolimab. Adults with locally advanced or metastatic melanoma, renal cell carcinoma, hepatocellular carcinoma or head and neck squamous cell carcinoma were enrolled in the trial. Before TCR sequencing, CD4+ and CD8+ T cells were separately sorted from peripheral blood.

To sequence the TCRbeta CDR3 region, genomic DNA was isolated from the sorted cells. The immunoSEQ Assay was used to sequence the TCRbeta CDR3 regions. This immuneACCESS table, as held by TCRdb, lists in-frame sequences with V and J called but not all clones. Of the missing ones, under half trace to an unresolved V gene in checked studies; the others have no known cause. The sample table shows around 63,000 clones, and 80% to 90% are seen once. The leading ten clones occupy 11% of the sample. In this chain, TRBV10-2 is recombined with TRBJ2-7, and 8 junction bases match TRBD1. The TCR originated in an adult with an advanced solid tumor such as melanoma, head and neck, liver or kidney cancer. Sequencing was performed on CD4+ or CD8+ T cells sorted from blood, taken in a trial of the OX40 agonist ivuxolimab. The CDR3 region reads CASIGDRGYFYEQYF. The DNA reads TGCGCCAGCATTGGAGACAGGGGCTACTTCTACGAGCAGTACTTC.